The rows below give T cell receptor beta chains drawn from one sample of a study of T-cell memory formation after mild COVID-19. TCRdb analysed the 5' RACE reads with MiXCR anew, one entry per CDR3 protein. Among fewer than 650,000 distinct CDR3 sequences, 17% were seen once, and the ten largest hold roughly 8.2%. The sample consisted of PBMCs or a T cell subset sorted from them (not recorded which). These receptors all come from an adult woman who had mild COVID-19 (a few samples of this study predate the infection). Cell type and time point are not known. Both conserved end residues are part of each CDR3. The D gene is left open where the match is weak. Only some rows state a clone size, as once, few, many or a class for expanded clones.

size,J,V,D,CDR3,DNA
NA,TRBJ2-1,TRBV7-2,TRBD2,CASSLISGGPYNEQFF,TGTGCCAGCAGCTTAATTAGCGGGGGACCATACAATGAGCAGTTCTTC
many,TRBJ2-3,TRBV6-2/TRBV6-3,NA,CASRTSTDTQYF,TGTGCCAGCAGGACTAGCACAGATACGCAGTATTTT
NA,TRBJ1-1,TRBV29-1,TRBD1,CSVLLGQGAMNTEAFF,TGCAGCGTGCTACTGGGACAGGGGGCTATGAACACTGAAGCTTTCTTT
NA,TRBJ2-1,TRBV3-1,NA,CASSQDRHNEQFF,TGTGCCAGCAGCCAAGATCGCCACAATGAGCAGTTCTTC
NA,TRBJ2-5,TRBV9,TRBD2,CASSVDGGGGETQYF,TGTGCCAGCAGCGTAGATGGCGGGGGAGGAGAGACCCAGTACTTC
NA,TRBJ2-3,TRBV27,TRBD2,CASSSGTSGETQYF,TGTGCCAGCAGTTCCGGGACTAGCGGGGAGACGCAGTATTTT
few,TRBJ1-6,TRBV12-3/TRBV12-4,TRBD1,CASSPGTGFNSPLHF,TGTGCCAGCAGCCCTGGGACAGGGTTCAATTCACCCCTCCACTTT
many,TRBJ1-5,TRBV7-2,NA,CASSLDAGNQPQHF,TGTGCCAGCAGCTTAGATGCGGGGAACCAGCCCCAGCATTTT
few,TRBJ2-5,TRBV6-5,NA,CASSQGRLQETQYF,TGTGCCAGCAGTCAGGGACGCTTGCAAGAGACCCAGTACTTC
NA,TRBJ2-1,TRBV7-8,TRBD2,CASSARPPLAGAYNEQFF,TGTGCCAGCAGCGCCAGGCCCCCTCTAGCGGGGGCCTACAATGAGCAGTTCTTC
NA,TRBJ2-5,TRBV20-1,TRBD1,CSAPGQGNVETQYF,TGCAGTGCTCCGGGACAGGGTAATGTGGAGACCCAGTACTTC
NA,TRBJ2-1,TRBV24-1,TRBD1,CATSELTGLQGEQFF,TGTGCCACCAGTGAGTTGACAGGGCTCCAGGGTGAGCAGTTCTTC
few,TRBJ1-6,TRBV7-2,NA,CASSLGVSLHF,TGTGCCAGCAGCTTAGGGGTGTCCCTCCACTTT
few,TRBJ2-7,TRBV20-1,NA,CSARSIVTAYEQYF,TGCAGTGCTAGATCTATCGTCACGGCGTACGAGCAGTACTTC
few,TRBJ2-3,TRBV3-1,TRBD2,CASSARTSWSDTQYF,TGTGCCAGCAGCGCTCGGACTAGTTGGTCAGATACGCAGTATTTT
few,TRBJ2-4,TRBV6-2/TRBV6-3,NA,CASSSPGFQIRGLAKNIQYF,TGTGCCAGCAGTTCCCCAGGGTTTCAAATCAGAGGTTTGGCCAAAAACATTCAGTACTTC
NA,TRBJ2-3,TRBV19,NA,CASSLEYTQYF,TGTGCCAGTAGTTTGGAGTATACGCAGTATTTT
few,TRBJ2-5,TRBV24-1,TRBD1,CATSGWDRSKETQYF,TGTGCCACCAGTGGATGGGACAGGTCGAAAGAGACCCAGTACTTC
NA,TRBJ2-7,TRBV27,TRBD1,CASGFRQGPYEQYF,TGTGCCAGCGGCTTCAGACAGGGGCCCTACGAGCAGTACTTC
NA,TRBJ1-4,TRBV5-1,NA,CASSGRLEGLLDENEKLFF,TGCGCCAGCAGCGGGAGGCTCGAGGGCCTTCTAGACGAAAATGAAAAACTGTTTTTT
NA,TRBJ1-2,TRBV14,TRBD1,CASSQEGGQGHYGYTF,TGTGCCAGCAGCCAAGAGGGCGGACAGGGACACTATGGCTACACCTTC
NA,TRBJ2-5,TRBV7-2,NA,CASSLEQGETQYF,TGTGCCAGCAGCTTAGAGCAGGGGGAGACCCAGTACTTC
NA,TRBJ2-4,TRBV27,NA,CASRRDGTKNIQYF,TGTGCCAGCCGGAGGGACGGGACCAAAAACATTCAGTACTTC
few,TRBJ2-3,TRBV20-1,NA,CSRKGVPIDTQYF,TGCAGCCGTAAGGGGGTACCCATAGATACGCAGTATTTT
many,TRBJ2-3,TRBV12-3/TRBV12-4,TRBD2,CASSPSRTSGVTDTQYF,TGTGCCAGCAGCCCCTCGAGGACTAGCGGGGTGACAGATACGCAGTATTTT
many,TRBJ2-5,TRBV5-1,NA,CASSSSQETQYF,TGCGCCAGCAGCTCCAGCCAAGAGACCCAGTACTTC
few,TRBJ2-2,TRBV5-1,NA,CASSIPTGTGGGELFF,TGCGCCAGCAGCATCCCGACAGGGACTGGCGGCGGGGAGCTGTTTTTT
NA,TRBJ2-3,TRBV14,NA,CASSKVVDTQYF,TGTGCCAGCAGCAAAGTCGTGGATACGCAGTATTTT
NA,TRBJ2-7,TRBV21-1,NA,CASSKERQGSLSEQYF,TGTGCCAGCAGCAAAGAGCGACAGGGATCTTTGAGTGAGCAGTACTTC
few,TRBJ2-1,TRBV7-8,NA,CASSLVFGGWNEQFF,TGTGCCAGCAGCTTAGTTTTCGGGGGCTGGAATGAGCAGTTCTTC
NA,TRBJ1-2,TRBV29-1,NA,CSVDPGVDGYTF,TGCAGCGTTGATCCGGGGGTCGATGGCTACACCTTC
NA,TRBJ2-5,TRBV10-3,NA,CAISESKDTRWYF,TGTGCCATCAGTGAGTCGAAGGACACCCGCTGGTACTTC
NA,TRBJ2-5,TRBV5-1,NA,CASSLDGTQYF,TGCGCCAGCAGCTTGGATGGGACCCAGTACTTC
NA,TRBJ2-6,TRBV2,NA,CAITGGANVLTF,TGTGCCATTACGGGGGGGGCCAACGTCCTGACTTTC
NA,TRBJ2-2,TRBV27,NA,CASSFAEGGAPGELFF,TGTGCCAGCAGTTTCGCAGAAGGAGGGGCCCCCGGGGAGCTGTTTTTT
NA,TRBJ1-5,TRBV5-5,NA,CASSSYESTNQPQHF,TGTGCCAGCAGCTCCTATGAGAGCACCAATCAGCCCCAGCATTTT
few,TRBJ2-3,TRBV15,TRBD2,CATRFRGGASDTQYF,TGTGCCACCAGATTCCGCGGGGGGGCCTCAGATACGCAGTATTTT
few,TRBJ2-7,TRBV5-5,NA,CASEGGRSYEQYF,TGTGCCAGCGAAGGAGGGCGTTCCTACGAGCAGTACTTC
few,TRBJ2-3,TRBV23-1,NA,CASSQWCISTDTQYF,TGCGCCAGCAGTCAATGGTGTATTAGCACAGATACGCAGTATTTT
few,TRBJ2-7,TRBV20-1,TRBD2,CSARLLAGISYEQYF,TGCAGTGCTAGATTACTAGCGGGAATCTCCTACGAGCAGTACTTC
few,TRBJ1-1,TRBV20-1,NA,CSASYRYEAFF,TGCAGTGCTAGTTACAGGTATGAAGCTTTCTTT
few,TRBJ2-7,TRBV4-1,NA,CASSRETFYEQYF,TGCGCCAGCAGCCGAGAGACTTTCTACGAGCAGTACTTC
few,TRBJ2-2,TRBV12-3/TRBV12-4,NA,CASSLYGASNTGELFF,TGTGCCAGCAGTTTATATGGGGCCTCGAACACCGGGGAGCTGTTTTTT
NA,TRBJ2-1,TRBV7-3,NA,CASSYDSFNEQFF,TGTGCCAGCAGCTACGACAGCTTCAATGAGCAGTTCTTC
NA,TRBJ1-2,TRBV6-5,NA,CASSTGHPQGYTF,TGTGCCAGCAGTACGGGACATCCTCAGGGCTACACCTTC